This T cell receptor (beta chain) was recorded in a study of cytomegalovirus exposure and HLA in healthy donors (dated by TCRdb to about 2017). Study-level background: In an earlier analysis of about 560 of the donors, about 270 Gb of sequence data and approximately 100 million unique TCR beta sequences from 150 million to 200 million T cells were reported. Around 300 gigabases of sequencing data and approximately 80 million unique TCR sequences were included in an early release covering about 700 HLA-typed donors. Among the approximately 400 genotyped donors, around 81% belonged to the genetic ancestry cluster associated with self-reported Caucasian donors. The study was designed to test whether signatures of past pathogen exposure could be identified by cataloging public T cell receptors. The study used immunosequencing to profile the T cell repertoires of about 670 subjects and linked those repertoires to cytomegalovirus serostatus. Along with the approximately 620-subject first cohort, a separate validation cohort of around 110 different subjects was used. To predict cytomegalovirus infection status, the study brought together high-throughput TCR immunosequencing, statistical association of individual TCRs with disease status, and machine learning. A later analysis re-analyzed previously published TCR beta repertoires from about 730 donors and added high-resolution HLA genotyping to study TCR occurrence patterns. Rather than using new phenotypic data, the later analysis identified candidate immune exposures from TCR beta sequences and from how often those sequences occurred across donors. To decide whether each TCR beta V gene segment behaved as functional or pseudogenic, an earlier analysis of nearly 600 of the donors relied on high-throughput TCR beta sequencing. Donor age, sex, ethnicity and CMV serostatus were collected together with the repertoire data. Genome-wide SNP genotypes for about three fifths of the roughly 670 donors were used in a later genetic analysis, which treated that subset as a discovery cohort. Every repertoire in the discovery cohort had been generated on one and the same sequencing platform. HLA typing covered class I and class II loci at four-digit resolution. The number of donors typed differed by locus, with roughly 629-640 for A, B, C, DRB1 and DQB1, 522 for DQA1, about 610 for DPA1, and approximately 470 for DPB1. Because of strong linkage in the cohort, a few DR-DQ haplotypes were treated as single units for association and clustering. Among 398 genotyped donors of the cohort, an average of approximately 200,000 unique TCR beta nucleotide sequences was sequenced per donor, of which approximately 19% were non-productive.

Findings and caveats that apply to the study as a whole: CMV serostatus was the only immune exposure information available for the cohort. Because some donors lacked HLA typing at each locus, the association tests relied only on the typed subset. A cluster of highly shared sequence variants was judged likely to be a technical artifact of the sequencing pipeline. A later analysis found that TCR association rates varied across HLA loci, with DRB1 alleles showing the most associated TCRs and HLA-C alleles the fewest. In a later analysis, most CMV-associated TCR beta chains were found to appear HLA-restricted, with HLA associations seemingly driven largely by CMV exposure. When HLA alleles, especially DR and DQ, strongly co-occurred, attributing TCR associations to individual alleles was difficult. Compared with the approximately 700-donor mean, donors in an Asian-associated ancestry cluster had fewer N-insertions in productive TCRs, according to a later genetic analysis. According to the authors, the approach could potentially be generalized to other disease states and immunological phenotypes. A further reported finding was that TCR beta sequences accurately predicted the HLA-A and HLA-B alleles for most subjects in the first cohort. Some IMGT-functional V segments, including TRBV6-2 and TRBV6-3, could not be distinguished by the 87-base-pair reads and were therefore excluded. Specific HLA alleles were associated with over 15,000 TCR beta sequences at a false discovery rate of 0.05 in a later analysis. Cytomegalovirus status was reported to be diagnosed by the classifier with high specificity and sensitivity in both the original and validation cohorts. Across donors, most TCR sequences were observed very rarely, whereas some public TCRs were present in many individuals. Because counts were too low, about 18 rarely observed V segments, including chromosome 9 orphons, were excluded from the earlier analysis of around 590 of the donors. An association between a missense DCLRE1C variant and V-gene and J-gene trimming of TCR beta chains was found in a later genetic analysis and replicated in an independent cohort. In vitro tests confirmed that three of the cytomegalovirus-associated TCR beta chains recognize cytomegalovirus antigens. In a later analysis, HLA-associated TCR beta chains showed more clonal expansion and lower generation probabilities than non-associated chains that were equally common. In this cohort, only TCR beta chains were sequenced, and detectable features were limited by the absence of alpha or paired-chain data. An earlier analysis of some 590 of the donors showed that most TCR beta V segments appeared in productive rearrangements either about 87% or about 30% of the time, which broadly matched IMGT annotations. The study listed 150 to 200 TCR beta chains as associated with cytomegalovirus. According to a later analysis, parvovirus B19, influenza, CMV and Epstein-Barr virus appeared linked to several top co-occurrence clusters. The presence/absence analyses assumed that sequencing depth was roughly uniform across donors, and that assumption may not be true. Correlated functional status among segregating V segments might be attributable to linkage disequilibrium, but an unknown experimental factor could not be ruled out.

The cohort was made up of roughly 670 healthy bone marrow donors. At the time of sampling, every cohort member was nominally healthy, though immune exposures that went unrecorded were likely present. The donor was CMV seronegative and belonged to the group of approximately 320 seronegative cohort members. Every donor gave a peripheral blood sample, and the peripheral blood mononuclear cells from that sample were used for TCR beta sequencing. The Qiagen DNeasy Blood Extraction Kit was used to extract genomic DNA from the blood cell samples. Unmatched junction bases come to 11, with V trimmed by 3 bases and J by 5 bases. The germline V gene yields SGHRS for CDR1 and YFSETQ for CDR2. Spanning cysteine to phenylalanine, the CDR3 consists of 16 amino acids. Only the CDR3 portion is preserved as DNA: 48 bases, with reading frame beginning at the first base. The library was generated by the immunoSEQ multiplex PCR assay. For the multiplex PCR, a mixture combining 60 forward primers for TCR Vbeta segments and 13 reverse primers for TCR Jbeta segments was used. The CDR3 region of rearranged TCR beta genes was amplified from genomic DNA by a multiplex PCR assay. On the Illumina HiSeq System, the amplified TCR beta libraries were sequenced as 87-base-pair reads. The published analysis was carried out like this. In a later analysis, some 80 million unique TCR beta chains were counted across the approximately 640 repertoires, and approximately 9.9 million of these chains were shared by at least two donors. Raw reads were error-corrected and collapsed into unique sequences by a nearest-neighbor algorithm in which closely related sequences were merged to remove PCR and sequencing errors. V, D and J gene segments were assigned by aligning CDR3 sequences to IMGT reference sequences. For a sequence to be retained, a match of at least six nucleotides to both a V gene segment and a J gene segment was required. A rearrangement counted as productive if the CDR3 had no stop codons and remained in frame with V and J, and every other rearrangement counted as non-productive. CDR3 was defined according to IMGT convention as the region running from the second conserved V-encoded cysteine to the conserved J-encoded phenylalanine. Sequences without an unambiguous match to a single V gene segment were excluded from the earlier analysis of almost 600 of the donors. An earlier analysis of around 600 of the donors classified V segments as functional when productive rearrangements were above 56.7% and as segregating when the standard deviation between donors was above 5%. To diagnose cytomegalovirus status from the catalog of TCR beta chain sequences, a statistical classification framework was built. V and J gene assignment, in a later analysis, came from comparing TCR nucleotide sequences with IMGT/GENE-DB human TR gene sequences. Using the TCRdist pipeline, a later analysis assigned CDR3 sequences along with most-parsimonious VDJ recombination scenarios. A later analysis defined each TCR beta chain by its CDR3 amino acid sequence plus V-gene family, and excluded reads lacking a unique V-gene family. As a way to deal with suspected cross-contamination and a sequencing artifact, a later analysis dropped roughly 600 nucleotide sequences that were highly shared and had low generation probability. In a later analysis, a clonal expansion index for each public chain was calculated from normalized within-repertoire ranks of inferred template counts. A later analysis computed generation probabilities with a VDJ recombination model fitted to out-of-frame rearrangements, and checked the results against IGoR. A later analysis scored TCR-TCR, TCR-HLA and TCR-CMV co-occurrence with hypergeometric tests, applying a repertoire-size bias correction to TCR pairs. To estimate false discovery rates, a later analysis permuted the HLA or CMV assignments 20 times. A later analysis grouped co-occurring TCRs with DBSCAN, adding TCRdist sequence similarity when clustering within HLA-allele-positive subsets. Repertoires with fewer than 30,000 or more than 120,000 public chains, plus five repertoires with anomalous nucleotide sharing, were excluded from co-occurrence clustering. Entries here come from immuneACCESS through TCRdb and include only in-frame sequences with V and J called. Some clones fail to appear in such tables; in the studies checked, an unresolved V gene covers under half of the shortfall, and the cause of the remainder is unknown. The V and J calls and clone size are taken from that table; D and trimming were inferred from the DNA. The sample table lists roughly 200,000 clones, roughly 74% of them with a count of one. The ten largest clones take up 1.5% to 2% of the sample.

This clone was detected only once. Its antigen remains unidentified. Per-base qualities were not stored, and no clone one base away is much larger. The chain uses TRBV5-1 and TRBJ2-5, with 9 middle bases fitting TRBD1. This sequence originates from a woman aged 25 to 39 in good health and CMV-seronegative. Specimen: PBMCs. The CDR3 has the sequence CASSWRTGELWETQYF. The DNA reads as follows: TGCGCCAGCAGCTGGAGGACAGGGGAGTTATGGGAGACCCAGTACTTC.